This T cell receptor beta chain comes out of a study of T cell responses to AZD1222 COVID-19 vaccine. Notes on the study in general: Epitopes outside B.1.351 and B.1.1.7 mutated regions reportedly drew nearly half of spike TCRs. Possibly, clonal diversity was underestimated; donors were largely white British and included more females. Across the whole spike, CD4 TCRs peaked at regions 160-218 and 743-854. Repertoires were sampled only after the peak T cell response.

Germline values: CDR1 LGHNA, CDR2 YSLEER. Losses at the gene ends were 4 bases for V and 3 bases for J; bases not matched to a gene: 2. This CDR3 is built from 13 residues. Details on this clone: What it recognizes is unknown.

TCRdb keeps only in-frame clones here, not all; method: immunoSEQ multiplex PCR. The table has 150,000 to 200,000 clones, 70% to 90% seen once; the top ten hold about 4.1%. The receptor comes from an adult who received the MenACWY meningococcal vaccine as a control. V and J are TRBV4-3 and TRBJ2-7; 8 bases map to TRBD1. The sample consisted of peripheral blood, taken 28 days after the second dose of the MenACWY control vaccine. CDR3: CASSRDRGYEQYF. The DNA for the CDR3 is TGCGCCAGCAGCCGCGACAGGGGCTACGAGCAGTACTTC.